This T cell receptor (beta chain) was sequenced for a study of T cell repertoires in cytomegalovirus infection. TCRdb analysed the reads with MiXCR anew, one entry per CDR3 protein. The table includes some 700,000 distinct CDR3 sequences, roughly 33% detected once. Study outcomes and limitations: The study found HLA-C-restricted CMV-specific TCR beta clonotypes dominating the ex vivo response.

CDR3 length equals 14 residues. Germline loops: CDR1 MDHEN, CDR2 SYDVKM. V trimming: 4 bases; J trimming: 8 bases; junction bases outside the gene matches: 4. This clonotype was picked up a small number of times. Its antigen is still unknown. This TCR was recovered from a human donor in good health (CMV status not recorded). Some clones in this sample may be carry-over from other donors' samples. Source: cultured PBMCs, taken from culture after CMV antigen stimulation. V is TRBV28 and J is TRBJ2-4, with 11 nucleotides matching TRBD1. The CDR3 sequence is CASSSGQGADIQYF. CDR3 nucleotide sequence: TGTGCCAGCAGTTCCGGACAGGGGGCGGACATTCAGTACTTC.